Below are 10 T cell receptor beta chains sequenced from a single sample in a study of cytomegalovirus exposure and HLA in healthy donors. PCR involved 60 Vbeta and 13 Jbeta primers. The method was immunoSEQ multiplex PCR; TCRdb's version includes in-frame clones alone and lacks a portion of them. The profile covers about 80,000 clones, with roughly 80% appearing a single time and roughly 13% taken by the ten largest. Specimen: PBMCs. The source is a human donor in good health.

This chain connects TRBV27 to TRBJ1-2, with D unresolved. The CDR3 has 12 amino acids. With 5 bases removed from V and 1 base from J, the gap between germline ends came to 5 bases. Germline V CDR1 and CDR2: MNHEY, SMNVEV (reference sequence). The CDR3 DNA reads TGTGCCAGCAGTCAGGATAACTATGGCTACACCTTC. This gives the protein CASSQDNYGYTF.

This clone occurred a few times. The J gene is TRBJ1-1, the V gene TRBV5-6; no definite D call. Germline CDR1 is SGHDT and CDR2 is YYEEEE. The CDR3 contains 13 residues. V gave up 5 bases and J gave up 3 bases, with 11 bases separating them. CDR3 nucleotide sequence: TGTGCCAGCAGTTCCCAGCGTTACACTGAAGCTTTCTTT. Its translation is CASSSQRYTEAFF.

The rearrangement joins TRBV7-9 to TRBJ1-3; 7 nucleotides line up with TRBD1. The V segment lost 8 bases and the J segment 2 bases; nucleotides outside the gene matches: 12. Germline V gives CDR1 SEHNR, CDR2 FQNEAQ (reference sequence). This CDR3 is built from 16 residues. The chain's CDR3 is CASSHEGASAGNTIYF. In DNA form, the CDR3 reads TGTGCCAGCTCCCACGAGGGGGCGTCCGCTGGAAACACCATATATTTT.

The gene calls are TRBV11-2 and TRBJ2-7; no clear D. V was pared by 5 bases and J by 0 bases, with 5 bases between. Germline lookup yields CDR1 SGHAT and CDR2 FQNNGV. The CDR3 consists of 12 residues. The CDR3 sequence: CASSHSSYEQYF. CDR3 DNA: TGTGCCAGCAGCCATAGCTCCTACGAGCAGTACTTC.

The chain has TRBV5-4 and TRBJ1-2, with 12 bases fitting TRBD1. This CDR3 has 20 residues. V trimming: 4 bases; J trimming: 2 bases; junction bases outside the gene matches: 18. Germline V gene data show CDR1 as SGHNT and CDR2 as YYREEE (reference sequence). The CDR3 nucleotides are TGTGCCAGCAGCCGAACTGCCTTCCTCGGGACAGGGGGCCTGAACTATGGCTACACCTTC. This gives the protein CASSRTAFLGTGGLNYGYTF.

V and J are TRBV5-1 and TRBJ1-4, with a weak D call TRBD1 (5 bases). V dropped 0 bases and J dropped 3 bases, with 9 bases sitting between them. Germline-derived CDR1 and CDR2 are SGHRS and YFSETQ. CDR3 length equals 15 residues. The DNA for the CDR3 is TGCGCCAGCAGCTTGGTCGGGGGGGCTAATGAAAAACTGTTTTTT. Its protein is CASSLVGGANEKLFF.

This rearrangement joins TRBV6-1 to TRBJ2-5, with 8 bases fitting TRBD1. The CDR3 has 14 amino acids. CDR1 MNHNS and CDR2 SASEGT come from the germline V gene. J was trimmed by 3 bases and V by 5 bases; bases with no gene match: 5. The CDR3 nucleotides are TGTGCCAGCAGTACCCAGACAGGGGAAGAGACCCAGTACTTC. Protein: CASSTQTGEETQYF.

This chain connects TRBV11-1 to TRBJ2-7; maybe TRBD1 (6 bases). The CDR3 extends over 15 amino acids. Between the trimmed V and J ends, which lost 2 bases and 5 bases, there was a span of 16 bases. Germline V lookup: CDR1 SGHAT, CDR2 FQDESV (reference sequence). Here the CDR3 reads CASSLTRGFGDEQYF. As DNA, the CDR3 is TGTGCCAGCAGCTTAACAAGGGGGTTCGGGGACGAGCAGTACTTC.

The J gene is TRBJ2-1, the V gene TRBV13, with 8 bases matching TRBD1. Germline loops: CDR1 PRHDT, CDR2 FYEKMQ (reference sequence). The V gene end was trimmed by 1 base and the J gene end by 6 bases; junction bases not matched to a gene: 11. This CDR3 spans 17 amino acids. CDR3 DNA: TGTGCCAGCAGCTTAGAGCGCGGGCAGGGGGCATCCAATGAGCAGTTCTTC. Translation: CASSLERGQGASNEQFF. The whole variable domain, remainder taken from reference TRBV13 and TRBJ2-1, is AAGVIQSPRHLIKEKRETATLKCYPIPRHDTVYWYQQGPGQDPQFLISFYEKMQSDKGSIPDRFSAQQFSDYHSELNMSSLELGDSALYFCASSLERGQGASNEQFFGPGTRLTVL.

The chain uses TRBV29-1 and TRBJ2-3; 9 bases are shared with TRBD2. The CDR3 covers 16 residues. J gave up 4 bases and V 4 bases, and 12 bases lay outside the gene matches. Germline-derived CDR1 and CDR2 are SQVTM and ANQGSEA. CDR3 nucleotide sequence: TGCAGCGTTGTTACCCGTAGCGGGGGCGGGGCAGATACGCAGTATTTT. It translates to CSVVTRSGGGADTQYF.